Sequencing of this TCR beta chain was carried out in a study of T-cell reconstitution after alpha-beta-depleted transplantation in children. Overall study results and limits: T-cell counts and diversity at one year post-transplant came mainly from newly produced T cells.

The CDR3 extends over 9 amino acids. This clonotype has just a few counts. The antigen is unknown. Unique molecular identifiers were used to barcode this TCRbeta library. TCRdb reanalysed the PCR reads using MiXCR and keeps one entry per CDR3 protein. The sample holds 700,000 to 950,000 distinct CDR3 sequences, around 17% seen once. The TCR was taken from a male patient younger than 18 who had a stem cell transplant for acute lymphoblastic leukemia, so the T cells may come from the graft donor. The V call is TRBV12-3 or TRBV12-4, the J call TRBJ2-1; D tentatively reads TRBD1 or TRBD2 (6 bases each). Here the sequenced sample was PBMCs, mostly from graft donor cells, taken 360 days after TCRalphabeta/CD19-depleted stem cell transplant. In DNA form, the CDR3 reads TGTGCAGGCGAGGGGGGCCAGTTCTTC. Residues: CAGEGGQFF.